This is a list of T cell receptor beta chains from one sample in a study of blood T cell repertoires in COVID-19. The data were produced by immunoSEQ multiplex PCR, yet TCRdb's version contains in-frame clones alone and is incomplete. The sample shows 490,000 or so clones, 88% of them seen only once. The sequenced sample was PBMCs or T cells enriched from blood (not recorded which). These receptors all come from a woman aged 60 to 75 who had recovered from COVID-19. CDR3s include the opening cysteine and the closing phenylalanine or tryptophan. The D gene is left open where the match is weak. Some rows mark clone size as missing; the rest say once, few, many or name a class of expanded clone.

j_call: TRBJ1-2; cdr3_length: 16; clone_size: .; v_call: TRBV4-1; d_call: TRBD1; cdr3_nt: TGCGCCAGCAGCCAAGCCCTCTCCCGGGACAGGGTCGGCTACACCTTC; cdr3_aa: CASSQALSRDRVGYTF
j_call: TRBJ1-1; cdr3_length: 11; clone_size: .; v_call: TRBV27; d_call: .; cdr3_nt: TGTGCCAGCGAGGAGGGGACTGAAGCTTTCTTT; cdr3_aa: CASEEGTEAFF
j_call: TRBJ1-2; cdr3_length: 14; clone_size: .; v_call: TRBV2; d_call: TRBD1; cdr3_nt: TGTGCCAGCAGTGAAAAGCAGGGGGCGTATGGCTACACCTTC; cdr3_aa: CASSEKQGAYGYTF
j_call: TRBJ1-6; cdr3_length: 15; clone_size: few; v_call: TRBV6-5; d_call: .; cdr3_nt: TGTGCCAGCGGGGGCACAGGGTCTAGAAATTCACCCCTCCACTTT; cdr3_aa: CASGGTGSRNSPLHF
j_call: TRBJ2-2; cdr3_length: 16; clone_size: .; v_call: TRBV7-2; d_call: .; cdr3_nt: TGTGCCAGCAGCTCGGGTTCGGGGGCGAACACCGGGGAGCTGTTTTTT; cdr3_aa: CASSSGSGANTGELFF
j_call: TRBJ1-6; cdr3_length: 13; clone_size: .; v_call: TRBV12-3/TRBV12-4; d_call: .; cdr3_nt: TGTGCCAGCAGTTTACAACCCCTAAGCGGCCTCCACTTT; cdr3_aa: CASSLQPLSGLHF
j_call: TRBJ1-5; cdr3_length: 16; clone_size: .; v_call: TRBV2; d_call: TRBD1; cdr3_nt: TGTGCCAGCAGCGGATTGGGACAGGGGGCCGTTCAGCCCCAGCATTTT; cdr3_aa: CASSGLGQGAVQPQHF
j_call: TRBJ1-2; cdr3_length: 13; clone_size: .; v_call: TRBV7-2; d_call: .; cdr3_nt: TGTGCCAGCAGCTCTACCCGGGACTATGGCTACACCTTC; cdr3_aa: CASSSTRDYGYTF
j_call: TRBJ1-1; cdr3_length: 14; clone_size: .; v_call: TRBV27; d_call: TRBD1; cdr3_nt: TGTGCCAGCAGTTCGGGACAGGGGAACACTGAAGCTTTCTTT; cdr3_aa: CASSSGQGNTEAFF
j_call: TRBJ1-6; cdr3_length: 16; clone_size: .; v_call: TRBV6-1; d_call: .; cdr3_nt: TGTGCCAGCAGTGAAGCCTACTTCAACTATAATTCACCCCTCCACTTT; cdr3_aa: CASSEAYFNYNSPLHF
j_call: TRBJ1-6; cdr3_length: 15; clone_size: .; v_call: TRBV5-1; d_call: .; cdr3_nt: TGCGCCAGCAGCCCCAACAGGGAGTATAATTCACCCCTCCACTTT; cdr3_aa: CASSPNREYNSPLHF
j_call: TRBJ1-4; cdr3_length: 16; clone_size: .; v_call: TRBV5-6; d_call: .; cdr3_nt: TGTGCCAGCAGCTTGGGAGCGGGGGCAACTAATGAAAAACTGTTTTTT; cdr3_aa: CASSLGAGATNEKLFF
j_call: TRBJ2-1; cdr3_length: 15; clone_size: .; v_call: TRBV30; d_call: .; cdr3_nt: TGTGCCTGGAGTGAGCCCACCATCAAACGGAATGAGCAGTTCTTC; cdr3_aa: CAWSEPTIKRNEQFF
j_call: TRBJ1-6; cdr3_length: 14; clone_size: .; v_call: TRBV6-5; d_call: TRBD1; cdr3_nt: TGTGCCAGTCGGACCGACAGGGGAGGCTCACCCCTCCACTTT; cdr3_aa: CASRTDRGGSPLHF
j_call: TRBJ1-2; cdr3_length: 16; clone_size: .; v_call: TRBV5-4; d_call: TRBD1; cdr3_nt: TGTGCCAGCAGCTTAGACCCGACAGGGACGGGCTATGGCTACACCTTC; cdr3_aa: CASSLDPTGTGYGYTF
j_call: TRBJ2-1; cdr3_length: 12; clone_size: .; v_call: TRBV10-3; d_call: .; cdr3_nt: TGTGCCATCAGGGACAGGGAGGGTGAGCAGTTCTTC; cdr3_aa: CAIRDREGEQFF
j_call: TRBJ2-5; cdr3_length: 15; clone_size: .; v_call: TRBV7-2; d_call: TRBD2; cdr3_nt: TGTGCCAGCAGCTCCGGGGGGGCTAAGAGCGAGACCCAGTACTTC; cdr3_aa: CASSSGGAKSETQYF
j_call: TRBJ1-5; cdr3_length: 15; clone_size: .; v_call: TRBV2; d_call: TRBD1; cdr3_nt: TGTGCCAGCAGGATAACAACAGGGGGCGGTCAGCCCCAGCATTTT; cdr3_aa: CASRITTGGGQPQHF
j_call: TRBJ1-2; cdr3_length: 15; clone_size: .; v_call: TRBV27; d_call: TRBD1; cdr3_nt: TGTGCCAGCAGTTCCTTATGGGGACAGGGGTATGGCTACACCTTC; cdr3_aa: CASSSLWGQGYGYTF
j_call: TRBJ1-2; cdr3_length: 14; clone_size: .; v_call: TRBV6-5; d_call: TRBD1; cdr3_nt: TGTGCCAGCAGTTACTCGAGGACAGGGGAGGGCTACACCTTC; cdr3_aa: CASSYSRTGEGYTF
j_call: TRBJ1-6; cdr3_length: 15; clone_size: .; v_call: TRBV6-1; d_call: TRBD1; cdr3_nt: TGTGCCAGCAGTGAAGGACAGGGAGTAGGGTCACCCCTCCACTTT; cdr3_aa: CASSEGQGVGSPLHF
j_call: TRBJ1-1; cdr3_length: 16; clone_size: .; v_call: TRBV4-1; d_call: TRBD1; cdr3_nt: TGCGCCAGCAGCCAGAGACAGGGGGCGCGATCCACTGAAGCTTTCTTT; cdr3_aa: CASSQRQGARSTEAFF
j_call: TRBJ1-1; cdr3_length: 14; clone_size: once; v_call: TRBV5-1; d_call: .; cdr3_nt: TGCGCCAGCAGCTTTACAGGAGTGAACACTGAAGCTTTCTTT; cdr3_aa: CASSFTGVNTEAFF
j_call: TRBJ1-5; cdr3_length: 17; clone_size: .; v_call: TRBV24-1; d_call: .; cdr3_nt: TGTGCCACCAGCTCAAGCGGGGGGCGCGACCGCAATCAGCCCCAGCATTTT; cdr3_aa: CATSSSGGRDRNQPQHF
j_call: TRBJ1-2; cdr3_length: 14; clone_size: .; v_call: TRBV3-1/TRBV3-2; d_call: .; cdr3_nt: TGTGCCAGCAGCCCGACTAATATCCCGGGAGGCTACACCTTC; cdr3_aa: CASSPTNIPGGYTF
j_call: TRBJ1-2; cdr3_length: 13; clone_size: .; v_call: TRBV5-6; d_call: .; cdr3_nt: TGTGCCAGCAGCTTGGGTATCGGGGATGGCTACACCTTC; cdr3_aa: CASSLGIGDGYTF